This entry lists 13 T cell receptor beta chains sequenced from one sample in a study of breast tumors, draining lymph nodes, adjacent tissues. Breast cancer patients provided tissue from their axillary draining lymph nodes. TCRdb reprocessed the multiplex PCR reads via MiXCR and lists one record per CDR3 protein. The data contain 270,000 or so distinct CDR3 sequences, more than 30% of them singletons. Sequencing input: axillary lymph node tissue. These receptors were taken from a female donor with breast cancer. Some clones in this sample may be carry-over from other donors' samples.

The chain is built from TRBV20-1 and TRBJ1-5; 10 bases fit TRBD1. Per germline, CDR1 DFQATT and CDR2 SNEGSKA (reference sequence). This CDR3 region has 14 residues. V lost 6 bases to trimming and J lost 4 bases; unmatched junction nucleotides: 6. CDR3: CSATGQGGNQPQHF. The CDR3 DNA sequence: TGCAGTGCGACAGGACAGGGGGGGAATCAGCCCCAGCATTTT.

Notes on this clonotype: This sequence may be a read error, since a much larger clone differs from it by one base. The CDR3 protein is CASSQVVGQGPYSEQFF. CDR3 bases: TGTGCCAGCAGCCAAGTCGTAGGCCAGGGGCCCTACAGTGAGCAGTTCTTC. This chain joins TRBV4-2 and TRBJ2-1, with D possibly TRBD1 on 6 matching bases. Germline values: CDR1 LGHNA, CDR2 YNFKEQ. This CDR3 is built from 17 residues.

This clonotype was counted at least ten times. At one end, the junction sequence differs from germline, possibly due to a read error. This chain connects TRBV7-7 to TRBJ2-1, with D possibly TRBD2 on 6 matching bases. The CDR3 has 15 amino acids. Germline loops: CDR1 SSHAT, CDR2 FNYEAQ (reference sequence). The CDR3 sequence is CASSLGTQAYNEQFF. CDR3 nucleotides: TGTGCTAGCAGCTTGGGGACTCAAGCTTACAATGAGCAGTTCTTC.

This clonotype has only one observation. The CDR3 here is CAISPRPSGRSTDTQYF. In DNA, the CDR3 is TGTGCCATCAGCCCCCGTCCTAGCGGGAGAAGCACAGATACGCAGTATTTT. The rearrangement uses TRBV10-3 and TRBJ2-3; 10 nucleotides agree with TRBD2. V was pared by 6 bases and J by 0 bases, with 9 bases of the junction left unmatched. Germline values: CDR1 ENHRY, CDR2 SYGVKD. The CDR3 runs 17 residues.

Ten or more counts support this clonotype. V usage is TRBV20-1 and J usage is TRBJ2-7; D ambiguous. Germline CDR1 is DFQATT and CDR2 is SNEGSKA (reference sequence). V dropped 0 bases and J dropped 3 bases, with 24 bases sitting between them. CDR3 length: 18 residues. CDR3 in DNA: TGCAGTGCTAGAGACGATATGGCCAGATCCCCAATGCGCTACGAGCAGTACTTC. Translated, it gives CSARDDMARSPMRYEQYF.

This clonotype was observed many times. This chain's CDR3 is CASSQELGLAGGTSYEQYF. The CDR3 DNA follows: TGTGCCAGCAGCCAAGAATTGGGACTAGCGGGAGGTACCTCCTACGAGCAGTACTTC. The chain has TRBV4-2 and TRBJ2-7; TRBD2 agrees at 15 bases. The CDR3 runs 19 residues. Germline CDR1 reads LGHNA; CDR2 reads YNFKEQ. V lost 0 bases and J lost 0; bases outside the gene matches: 6.

This clonotype was detected many times. The CDR3 DNA sequence: TGTGCCGCCCAAGGACAGGGGAACACCGGGGAGCTGTTTTTT. Translated: CAAQGQGNTGELFF. The V gene is TRBV10-3, the J gene TRBJ2-2, with TRBD1 matching 8 bases. Trimming took 11 bases from V and 1 from J; bases not matched to a gene: 6. The CDR3 is made up of 14 amino acids. The germline gives CDR1 ENHRY, CDR2 SYGVKD.

This clonotype appeared many times. The chain uses TRBV7-9 and TRBJ2-2, with a tentative D call TRBD2 (5 bases). Per the germline V gene, CDR1 is SEHNR and CDR2 is FQNEAQ (reference sequence). The CDR3 spans 15 residues. Trimming took off 5 bases at V and 5 bases at J, with 15 bases between the two ends. CDR3 bases: TGTGCCAGCAGCCCGCGGTTAGGGAGTACCGGGGAGCTGTTTTTT. Its protein is CASSPRLGSTGELFF. The full variable domain, its missing parts supplied by reference TRBV7-9 and TRBJ2-2, is DTGVSQNPRHKITKRGQNVTFRCDPISEHNRLYWYRQTLGQGPEFLTYFQNEAQLEKSRLLSDRFSAERPKGSFSTLEIQRTEQGDSAMYLCASSPRLGSTGELFFGEGSRLTVL.

This clonotype was observed at least ten times. This chain uses TRBV11-2 with TRBJ2-5; D unresolved. The CDR3 loop spans 14 amino acids. Germline CDR1 SGHAT, CDR2 FQNNGV. Trimming pared 5 bases from V and 2 bases from J, leaving 12 bases between. The CDR3 nucleotides read TGTGCCAGCAGCCCTAGGAGCTGGCAAGAGACCCAGTACTTC. Translated: CASSPRSWQETQYF.

Many counts were recorded for this clonotype. This chain links TRBV29-1 with TRBJ2-7; 12 bases map to TRBD1. The CDR3 runs to 12 residues. The V and J ends lost 6 bases and 6 bases, in that order; junction bases with no gene match: 3. Germline V CDR1 and CDR2: SQVTM, ANQGSEA. The CDR3 bases are TGCAGCGTGGGACAGGGGGCCGCCGAGCAGTACTTC. It specifies CSVGQGAAEQYF.

A remark on this clonotype: A read error may be the cause here, since a much bigger clone is one base away. The chain has TRBV6-5 and TRBJ2-2; 11 bases are a match to TRBD2. The J segment lost 5 bases and the V segment lost 10 bases, leaving 15 bases of the junction unmatched. The CDR3 is made up of 17 amino acids. The V gene's germline CDR1 is MNHEY and CDR2 SVGAGI. CDR3 bases: TGTGCCAACAGCCGAACGGGTCTAGCGGGAGGAACCGGGGAGCTGTTTTTT. Protein: CANSRTGLAGGTGELFF.

There are many counts of this clonotype. The V and J genes are TRBV12-5 and TRBJ2-5, with TRBD1 identical over 7 bases. The CDR3 has 14 amino acids. Germline V gives CDR1 LGHNT, CDR2 FRNRAP. V lost 6 bases, J lost 4 bases, and 8 bases stayed unmatched. The chain's CDR3 is CASGSGQVRETQYF. In nucleotides, the CDR3 is TGTGCTAGTGGATCCGGACAGGTCCGAGAGACCCAGTACTTC.

Regarding this clonotype: This CDR3 is missing its conserved last phenylalanine or tryptophan, likely due to a read error. The genes are TRBV7-9 and TRBJ2-5; D perhaps matches TRBD2 (6 bases). V lost 7 bases and J 4 bases, leaving 16 bases between the germline ends. Germline V gene sequence: CDR1 SEHNR, CDR2 FQNEAQ (reference sequence). CDR3 length: 14 amino acids. CDR3 nucleotides: TGTGCCAGCACTAGAAGCGGGTACCCAGAGACCCAGTACGTC. It specifies CASTRSGYPETQYV.